This T cell receptor (beta chain) was recorded in a study of blood T cell repertoires in COVID-19. Only in-frame clones appear in the TCRdb table, and some are missing; sequencing was by immunoSEQ multiplex PCR. The top ten clones hold approximately 5.3% of a sample with approximately 250,000 clones, 85% to 90% of them seen once. Germline loops: CDR1 LGHDT, CDR2 YNNKEL (reference sequence). CDR3 length equals 13 residues. The V gene end was trimmed by 6 bases and the J gene end by 8 bases; junction bases not matched to a gene: 5. This TCR derives from a woman in her fifties or sixties with COVID-19, enrolled during active disease. Sequenced material: peripheral blood. The V and J genes are TRBV3-1 (or the pseudogene TRBV3-2) and TRBJ1-2, with 11 bases matching TRBD1. Here the CDR3 reads CASRTGTGGGYTF. The CDR3 DNA reads TGTGCCAGCAGAACCGGGACAGGGGGAGGCTACACCTTC.